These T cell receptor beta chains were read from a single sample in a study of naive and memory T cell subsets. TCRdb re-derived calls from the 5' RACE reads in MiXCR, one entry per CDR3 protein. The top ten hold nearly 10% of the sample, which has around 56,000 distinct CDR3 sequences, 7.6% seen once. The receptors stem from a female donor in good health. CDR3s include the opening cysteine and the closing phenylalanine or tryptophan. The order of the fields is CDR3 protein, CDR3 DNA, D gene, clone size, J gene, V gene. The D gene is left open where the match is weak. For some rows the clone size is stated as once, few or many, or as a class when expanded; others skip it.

CDR3 protein: CASSKRTENEKLFF; CDR3 DNA: TGTGCCAGCAGCAAGAGGACAGAAAATGAAAAACTGTTTTTT; D gene: .; clone size: many; J gene: TRBJ1-4; V gene: TRBV7-9
CDR3 protein: CASSLQAGVDGYTF; CDR3 DNA: TGTGCCAGCAGTTTACAAGCAGGGGTTGATGGCTACACCTTC; D gene: .; clone size: many; J gene: TRBJ1-2; V gene: TRBV12-3/TRBV12-4
CDR3 protein: CASSGAQQSNYGYTF; CDR3 DNA: TGCGCCAGCAGTGGGGCCCAACAATCAAACTATGGCTACACCTTC; D gene: .; clone size: .; J gene: TRBJ1-2; V gene: TRBV10-2
CDR3 protein: CASSYLGAEYGGYTF; CDR3 DNA: TGTGCCAGCAGTTATCTCGGGGCGGAGTATGGTGGCTACACCTTC; D gene: .; clone size: many; J gene: TRBJ1-2; V gene: TRBV6-6
CDR3 protein: CASSLVIDSRSEQFF; CDR3 DNA: TGTGCCAGCAGCTTAGTGATTGACAGTCGGAGTGAGCAGTTCTTC; D gene: .; clone size: few; J gene: TRBJ2-1; V gene: TRBV7-9
CDR3 protein: CASSQRGGRNTQYF; CDR3 DNA: TGCGCCAGCAGTCAGCGGGGGGGCCGGAATACGCAGTATTTT; D gene: TRBD2; clone size: many; J gene: TRBJ2-3; V gene: TRBV4-3
CDR3 protein: CSVGLSGSGTYNEQFF; CDR3 DNA: TGCAGCGTTGGGCTTTCAGGGTCAGGGACCTACAATGAGCAGTTCTTC; D gene: .; clone size: many; J gene: TRBJ2-1; V gene: TRBV29-1
CDR3 protein: CASSRLANEQFF; CDR3 DNA: TGTGCCAGCAGCCGACTAGCCAATGAGCAGTTCTTC; D gene: TRBD2; clone size: many; J gene: TRBJ2-1; V gene: TRBV7-2
CDR3 protein: CSARATADYGYTF; CDR3 DNA: TGCAGTGCTAGAGCGACAGCCGATTATGGCTACACCTTC; D gene: .; clone size: few; J gene: TRBJ1-2; V gene: TRBV20-1
CDR3 protein: CASSLGPYYGYTF; CDR3 DNA: TGTGCCAGCAGTTTAGGGCCCTACTATGGCTACACCTTC; D gene: .; clone size: many; J gene: TRBJ1-2; V gene: TRBV28
CDR3 protein: CASSLLGPNTEAFF; CDR3 DNA: TGTGCCAGCAGCTTATTGGGCCCGAACACTGAAGCTTTCTTT; D gene: .; clone size: .; J gene: TRBJ1-1; V gene: TRBV7-3
CDR3 protein: CASSGDQPQHF; CDR3 DNA: TGTGCCAGCAGTGGCGATCAGCCCCAGCATTTT; D gene: .; clone size: many; J gene: TRBJ1-5; V gene: TRBV6-1
CDR3 protein: CSVVDAGGREKLFF; CDR3 DNA: TGCAGCGTTGTTGACGCAGGAGGGCGTGAAAAACTGTTTTTT; D gene: .; clone size: few; J gene: TRBJ1-4; V gene: TRBV29-1
CDR3 protein: CASSGTGGHTEAFF; CDR3 DNA: TGTGCCAGCAGCGGGACAGGGGGGCACACTGAAGCTTTCTTT; D gene: TRBD1; clone size: many; J gene: TRBJ1-1; V gene: TRBV7-2
CDR3 protein: CASRGGVIGYTF; CDR3 DNA: TGTGCCAGCCGAGGGGGGGTCATTGGCTACACCTTC; D gene: .; clone size: few; J gene: TRBJ1-2; V gene: TRBV2
CDR3 protein: CASSAQRLGGNTGELFF; CDR3 DNA: TGTGCCAGCAGCGCACAGAGGCTCGGTGGGAACACCGGGGAGCTGTTTTTT; D gene: .; clone size: few; J gene: TRBJ2-2; V gene: TRBV9
CDR3 protein: CASSQGGRGSFTNTGELFF; CDR3 DNA: TGTGCCAGCAGTCAAGGAGGCCGGGGATCGTTCACGAACACCGGGGAGCTGTTTTTT; D gene: .; clone size: many; J gene: TRBJ2-2; V gene: TRBV11-1
CDR3 protein: CASMSVGRTGPYNEQFF; CDR3 DNA: TGTGCCAGCATGTCAGTGGGTAGGACAGGGCCGTACAATGAGCAGTTCTTC; D gene: TRBD1; clone size: many; J gene: TRBJ2-1; V gene: TRBV28
CDR3 protein: CASSPFTGLQDNSPLHF; CDR3 DNA: TGTGCCAGCTCACCATTTACGGGACTGCAAGATAATTCACCCCTCCACTTT; D gene: .; clone size: many; J gene: TRBJ1-6; V gene: TRBV18
CDR3 protein: CASSPTAGEAFF; CDR3 DNA: TGTGCCAGCTCACCAACCGCAGGGGAAGCTTTCTTT; D gene: .; clone size: many; J gene: TRBJ1-1; V gene: TRBV18
CDR3 protein: CASRSPIGGIRAEAFF; CDR3 DNA: TGTGCCAGCAGGTCCCCCATAGGGGGCATCCGGGCTGAAGCTTTCTTT; D gene: TRBD1; clone size: few; J gene: TRBJ1-1; V gene: TRBV6-5
CDR3 protein: CVSSGIREGNTEAFF; CDR3 DNA: TGTGTCAGCAGCGGCATCCGCGAGGGGAACACTGAAGCTTTCTTT; D gene: .; clone size: .; J gene: TRBJ1-1; V gene: TRBV11-2
CDR3 protein: CASGNGETQYF; CDR3 DNA: TGTGCCAGCGGGAATGGAGAGACCCAGTACTTC; D gene: .; clone size: few; J gene: TRBJ2-5; V gene: TRBV7-3
CDR3 protein: CASTMGGRQETQYF; CDR3 DNA: TGTGCCAGCACTATGGGGGGAAGACAAGAGACCCAGTACTTC; D gene: .; clone size: few; J gene: TRBJ2-5; V gene: TRBV2
CDR3 protein: CASRRQGENTEAFF; CDR3 DNA: TGTGCCAGCAGAAGACAGGGGGAGAACACTGAAGCTTTCTTT; D gene: TRBD1; clone size: many; J gene: TRBJ1-1; V gene: TRBV9
CDR3 protein: CASSLAGTPIYNSPLHF; CDR3 DNA: TGTGCCAGCAGCTTAGCGGGGACACCGATCTATAATTCACCCCTCCACTTT; D gene: .; clone size: many; J gene: TRBJ1-6; V gene: TRBV7-2
CDR3 protein: CASNRDRAHTDTQYF; CDR3 DNA: TGTGCCAGCAATCGAGACAGGGCGCACACAGATACGCAGTATTTT; D gene: TRBD1; clone size: many; J gene: TRBJ2-3; V gene: TRBV6-6
CDR3 protein: CASSQGVSGGPDTQYF; CDR3 DNA: TGTGCCAGCAGCCAAGGGGTTAGCGGGGGACCAGATACGCAGTATTTT; D gene: TRBD2; clone size: medium-sized; J gene: TRBJ2-3; V gene: TRBV4-2
CDR3 protein: CSPTENTEAFF; CDR3 DNA: TGCAGCCCCACTGAGAACACTGAAGCTTTCTTT; D gene: .; clone size: many; J gene: TRBJ1-1; V gene: TRBV29-1